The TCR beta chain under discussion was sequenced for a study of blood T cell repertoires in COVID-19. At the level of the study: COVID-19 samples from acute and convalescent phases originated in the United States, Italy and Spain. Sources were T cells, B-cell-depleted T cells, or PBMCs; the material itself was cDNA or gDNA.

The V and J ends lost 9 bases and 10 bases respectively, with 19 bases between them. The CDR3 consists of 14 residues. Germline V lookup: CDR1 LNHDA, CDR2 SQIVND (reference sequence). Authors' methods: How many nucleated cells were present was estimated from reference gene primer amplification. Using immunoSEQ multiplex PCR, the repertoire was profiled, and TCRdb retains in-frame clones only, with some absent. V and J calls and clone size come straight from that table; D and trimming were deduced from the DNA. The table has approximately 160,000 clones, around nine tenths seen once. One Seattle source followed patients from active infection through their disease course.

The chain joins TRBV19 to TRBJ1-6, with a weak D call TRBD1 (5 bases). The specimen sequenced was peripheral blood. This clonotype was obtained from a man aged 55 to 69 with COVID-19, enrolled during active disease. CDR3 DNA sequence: TGTGCCAGCAGCACCCAGGGCAGTGAGTCACCCCTCCACTTT. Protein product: CASSTQGSESPLHF.